The clone carrying this TCR beta chain was counted between two and nine times. Its cognate antigen is unknown. The data originate from a study of identical twins. Each cDNA held unique molecular identifiers, and template switching gave it a universal primer site. Via MiXCR, TCRdb re-called the 5' RACE reads, giving one row per CDR3 protein. The sample shows 450,000 or so distinct CDR3 sequences, around a sixth of them seen only once. General study points: Memory repertoires lacked the insertion deficit that abundant cord blood beta clonotypes showed.

Germline CDR1 reads KGHDR; CDR2 reads SFDVKD. The CDR3 has 16 amino acids. Trimming cost V 5 bases and J 0 bases, with 15 bases left between them. The chain joins TRBV24-1 to TRBJ2-5; D gene unclear. The sequence was collected from a man aged 50-60 years in good health. The sample taken for sequencing was naive T cells sorted from blood. The CDR3 DNA sequence: TGTGCCACCAGTGCTCCACTCGATTCCCACCAAGAGACCCAGTACTTC. Its protein product is CATSAPLDSHQETQYF.